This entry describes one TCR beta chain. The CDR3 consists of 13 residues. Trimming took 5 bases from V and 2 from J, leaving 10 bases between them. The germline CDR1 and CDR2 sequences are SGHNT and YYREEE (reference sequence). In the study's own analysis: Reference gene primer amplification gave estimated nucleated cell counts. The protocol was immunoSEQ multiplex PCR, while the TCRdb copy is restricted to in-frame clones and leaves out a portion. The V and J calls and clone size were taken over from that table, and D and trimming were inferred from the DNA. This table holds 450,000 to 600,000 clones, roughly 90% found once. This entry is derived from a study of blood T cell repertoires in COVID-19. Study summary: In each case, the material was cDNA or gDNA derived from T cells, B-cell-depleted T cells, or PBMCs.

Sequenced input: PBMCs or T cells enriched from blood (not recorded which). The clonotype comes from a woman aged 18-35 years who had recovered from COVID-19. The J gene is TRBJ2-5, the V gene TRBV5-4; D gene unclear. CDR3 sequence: CASRRDIQETQYF. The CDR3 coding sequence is TGTGCCAGCAGAAGAGATATTCAAGAGACCCAGTACTTC.